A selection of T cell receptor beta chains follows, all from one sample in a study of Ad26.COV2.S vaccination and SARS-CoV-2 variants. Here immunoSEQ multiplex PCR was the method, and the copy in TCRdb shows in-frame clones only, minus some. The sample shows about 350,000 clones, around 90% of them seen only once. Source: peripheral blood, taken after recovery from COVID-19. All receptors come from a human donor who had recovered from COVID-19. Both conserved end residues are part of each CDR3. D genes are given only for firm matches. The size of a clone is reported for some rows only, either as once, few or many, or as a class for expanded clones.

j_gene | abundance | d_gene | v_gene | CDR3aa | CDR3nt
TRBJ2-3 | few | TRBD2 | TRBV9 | CASSVSPAGGKTDTQYF | TGTGCCAGCAGCGTTAGCCCCGCGGGGGGTAAGACAGATACGCAGTATTTT
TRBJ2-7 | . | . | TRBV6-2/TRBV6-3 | CASSNPREISYEQYF | TGTGCCAGCAGCAACCCCAGGGAGATCTCCTACGAGCAGTACTTC
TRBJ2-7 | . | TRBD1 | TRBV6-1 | CASSEYRITGATYEQYF | TGTGCCAGCAGTGAATATCGAATCACAGGGGCGACCTACGAGCAGTACTTC
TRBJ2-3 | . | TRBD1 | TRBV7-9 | CASNDRVDTQYF | TGTGCCAGCAACGACAGGGTGGATACGCAGTATTTT
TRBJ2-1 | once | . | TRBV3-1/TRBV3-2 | CASSQGGVFIEQFF | TGTGCCAGCAGCCAAGGGGGAGTTTTTATCGAGCAGTTCTTC
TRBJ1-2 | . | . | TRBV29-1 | CSVGGQFYGYTF | TGCAGCGTTGGAGGGCAGTTCTATGGCTACACCTTC
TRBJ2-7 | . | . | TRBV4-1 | CASSRQSLQGTNYEQYF | TGCGCCAGCAGCCGCCAAAGCTTACAGGGGACTAACTACGAGCAGTACTTC
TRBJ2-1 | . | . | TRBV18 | CASSPLDSVGSYNEQFF | TGTGCCAGCTCACCATTGGACAGTGTTGGTTCCTACAATGAGCAGTTCTTC
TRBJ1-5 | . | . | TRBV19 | CASSGQRDGVNQPQHF | TGTGCCAGTAGTGGTCAGCGGGATGGAGTAAATCAGCCCCAGCATTTT
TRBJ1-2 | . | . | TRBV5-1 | CASSLDDYGYTF | TGCGCCAGCAGCTTGGACGACTATGGCTACACCTTC
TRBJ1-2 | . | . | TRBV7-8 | CASSLAPSESNYGYTF | TGTGCCAGCAGCTTAGCCCCCAGTGAATCTAACTATGGCTACACCTTC
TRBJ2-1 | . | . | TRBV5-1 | CASSWTVIQDEQFF | TGCGCCAGCAGCTGGACAGTCATCCAGGATGAGCAGTTCTTC
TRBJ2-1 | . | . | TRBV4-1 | CASSHEGDEQFF | TGCGCCAGCAGCCATGAGGGGGATGAGCAGTTCTTC
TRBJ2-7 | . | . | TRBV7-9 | CASSQSAPRGEEQYF | TGTGCCAGCAGCCAATCGGCCCCCCGGGGTGAGGAGCAGTACTTC
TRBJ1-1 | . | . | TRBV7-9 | CASSLQLNTEAFF | TGTGCCAGCAGCTTGCAGTTGAACACTGAAGCTTTCTTT
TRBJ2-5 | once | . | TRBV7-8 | CASSQGNIQETQYF | TGTGCCAGCAGCCAGGGAAACATACAAGAGACCCAGTACTTC
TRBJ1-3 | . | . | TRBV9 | CASSVDPGGSGNTIYF | TGTGCCAGCAGCGTAGACCCGGGCGGGTCTGGAAACACCATATATTTT
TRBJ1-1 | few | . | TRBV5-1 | CASSTEGGNFRTEAFF | TGCGCCAGCAGCACTGAGGGGGGTAATTTCCGCACTGAAGCTTTCTTT
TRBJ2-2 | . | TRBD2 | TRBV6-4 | CASTVLAGVSGELFF | TGTGCCAGCACCGTCCTAGCGGGGGTATCCGGGGAGCTGTTTTTT
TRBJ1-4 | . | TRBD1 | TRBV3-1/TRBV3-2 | CASRAGTGAQEKLFF | TGTGCCAGCAGAGCCGGGACAGGGGCACAAGAAAAACTGTTTTTT
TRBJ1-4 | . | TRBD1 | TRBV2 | CASRDRGRGEKLFF | TGTGCCAGCAGGGACAGGGGGCGCGGCGAAAAACTGTTTTTT
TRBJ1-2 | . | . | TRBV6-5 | CASSQGSDYGYTF | TGTGCCAGCAGCCAAGGGTCTGACTATGGCTACACCTTC
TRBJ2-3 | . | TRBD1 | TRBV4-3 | CASSPGTGVIGTDTQYF | TGCGCCAGCAGCCCAGGGACAGGGGTGATCGGCACAGATACGCAGTATTTT